The subject of this entry is one T cell receptor (beta chain). The data belong to a study of regulatory T cells in long-lasting Graves disease. Construction of the TCR beta libraries employed iRepertoire HTBI primers in conjunction with Arm-PCR of CDR3 regions. TCRdb re-called the multiplex PCR reads with MiXCR, one entry per CDR3 protein. The sample holds about 530,000 distinct CDR3 sequences; roughly 16% are singletons and the top ten take 25%. Regarding time point: newly diagnosed GD, antithyroid drugs for less than 3 months. RNA from PBMCs was the source of the TCR library. Patients came from an endocrinology department in Xi'an, China. The V gene lost 7 bases and the J gene lost 3 bases, with 16 bases spanning the gap. There are 15 residues in the CDR3. From germline, CDR1 is MNHNS and CDR2 SASEGT. This sample also appeared in a second study, on T cells in Graves' hyperthyroidism and ophthalmopathy. That publication notes: Ophthalmopathy, as predicted by the model, came a median roughly 6.5 months after the prediction.

The chain joins TRBV6-1 to TRBJ1-5; D is unclear. The sequence derives from a woman aged 40 to 65 with Graves disease. The sequencing used peripheral blood mononuclear cells (PBMCs), collected at new diagnosis, from a patient treated with antithyroid drugs. The CDR3 bases are TGTGCCAGCAAGGCCCTCTCTGGTTCCAATCAGCCCCAGCATTTT. Translating it yields CASKALSGSNQPQHF.